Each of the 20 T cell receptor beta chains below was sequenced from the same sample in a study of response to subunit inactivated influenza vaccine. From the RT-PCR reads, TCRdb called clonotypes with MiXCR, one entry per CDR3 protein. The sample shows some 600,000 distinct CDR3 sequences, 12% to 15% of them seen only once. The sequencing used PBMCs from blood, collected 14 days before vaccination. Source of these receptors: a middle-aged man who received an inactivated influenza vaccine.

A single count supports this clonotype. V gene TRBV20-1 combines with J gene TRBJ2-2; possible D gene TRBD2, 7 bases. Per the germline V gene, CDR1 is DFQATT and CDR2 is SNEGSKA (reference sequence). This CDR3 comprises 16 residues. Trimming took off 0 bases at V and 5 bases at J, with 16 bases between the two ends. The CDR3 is CSARDFREGQTGELFF. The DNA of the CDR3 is TGCAGTGCTAGAGATTTTAGGGAGGGACAAACCGGGGAGCTGTTTTTT.

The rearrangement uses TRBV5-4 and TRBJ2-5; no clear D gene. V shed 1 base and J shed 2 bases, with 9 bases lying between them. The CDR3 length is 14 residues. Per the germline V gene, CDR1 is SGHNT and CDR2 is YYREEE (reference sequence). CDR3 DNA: TGTGCCAGCAGCTTGTTCATGACGCAAGAGACCCAGTACTTC. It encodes CASSLFMTQETQYF.

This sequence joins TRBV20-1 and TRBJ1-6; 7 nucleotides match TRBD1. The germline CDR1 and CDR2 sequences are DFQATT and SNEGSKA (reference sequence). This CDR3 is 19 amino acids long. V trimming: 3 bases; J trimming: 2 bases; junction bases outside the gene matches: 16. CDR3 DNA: TGCAGTGCTAGTATAAATTCCGGGACAGATTATCCCTATAATTCACCCCTCCACTTT. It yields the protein CSASINSGTDYPYNSPLHF.

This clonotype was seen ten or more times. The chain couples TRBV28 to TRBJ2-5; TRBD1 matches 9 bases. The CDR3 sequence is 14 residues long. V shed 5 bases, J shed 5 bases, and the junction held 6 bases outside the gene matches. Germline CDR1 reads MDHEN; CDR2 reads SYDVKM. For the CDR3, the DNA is TGTGCCAGCAGTCCCCGGACAGGGGATGAGACCCAGTACTTC. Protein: CASSPRTGDETQYF.

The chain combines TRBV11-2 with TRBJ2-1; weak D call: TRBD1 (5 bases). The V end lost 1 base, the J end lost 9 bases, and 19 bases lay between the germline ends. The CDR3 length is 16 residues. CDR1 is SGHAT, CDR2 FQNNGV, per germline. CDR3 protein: CASSLGSGRVKGEQFF. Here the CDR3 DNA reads TGTGCCAGCAGCTTAGGATCGGGCAGGGTGAAGGGTGAGCAGTTCTTC.

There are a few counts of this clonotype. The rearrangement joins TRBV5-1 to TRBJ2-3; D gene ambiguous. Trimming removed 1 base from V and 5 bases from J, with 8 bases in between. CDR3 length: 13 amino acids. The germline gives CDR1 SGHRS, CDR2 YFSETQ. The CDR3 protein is CASSLKKGDTQYF. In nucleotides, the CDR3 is TGCGCCAGCAGCTTGAAGAAGGGAGATACGCAGTATTTT. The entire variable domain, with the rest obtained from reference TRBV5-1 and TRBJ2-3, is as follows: KAGVTQTPRYLIKTRGQQVTLSCSPISGHRSVSWYQQTPGQGLQFLFEYFSETQRNKGNFPGRFSGRQFSNSRSEMNVSTLELGDSALYLCASSLKKGDTQYFGPGTRLTVL.

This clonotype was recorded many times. This CDR3 is CASSQDWASGRPTQYF. CDR3 sequence (DNA): TGCGCCAGCAGCCAAGATTGGGCTAGCGGGAGACCTACGCAGTATTTT. This chain connects TRBV4-3 to TRBJ2-3; 10 bases fit TRBD2. This CDR3 has 16 residues. Germline CDR1 and CDR2: LGHNA and YSLEER. Unmatched junction bases numbered 8, after V lost 0 bases and J lost 8 bases.

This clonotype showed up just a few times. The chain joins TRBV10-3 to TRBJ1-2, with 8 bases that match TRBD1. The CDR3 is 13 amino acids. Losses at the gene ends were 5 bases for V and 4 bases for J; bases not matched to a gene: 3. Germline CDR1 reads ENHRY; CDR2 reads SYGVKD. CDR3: CAISTGGGYGYTF. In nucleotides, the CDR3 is TGTGCCATCAGTACAGGGGGGGGCTATGGCTACACCTTC.

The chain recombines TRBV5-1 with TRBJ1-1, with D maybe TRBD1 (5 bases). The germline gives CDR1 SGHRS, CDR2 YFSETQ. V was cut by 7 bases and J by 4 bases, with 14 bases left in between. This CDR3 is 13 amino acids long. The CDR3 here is CASDRGMGTEAFF. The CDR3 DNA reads TGCGCCAGCGATCGGGGGATGGGCACTGAAGCTTTCTTT.

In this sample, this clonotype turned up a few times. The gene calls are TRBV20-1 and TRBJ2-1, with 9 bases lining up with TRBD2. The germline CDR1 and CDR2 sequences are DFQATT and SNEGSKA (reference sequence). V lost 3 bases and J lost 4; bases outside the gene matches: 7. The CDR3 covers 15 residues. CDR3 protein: CSASPASGDYNEQFF. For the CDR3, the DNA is TGCAGTGCTAGCCCGGCTAGCGGGGATTACAATGAGCAGTTCTTC.

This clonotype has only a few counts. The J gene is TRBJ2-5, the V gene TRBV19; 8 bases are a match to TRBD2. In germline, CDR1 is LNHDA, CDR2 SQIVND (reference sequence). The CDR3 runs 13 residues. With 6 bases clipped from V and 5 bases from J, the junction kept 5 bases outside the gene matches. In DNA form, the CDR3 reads TGTGCCAGTAGAGTAGCGGGAACGGAGACCCAGTACTTC. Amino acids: CASRVAGTETQYF.

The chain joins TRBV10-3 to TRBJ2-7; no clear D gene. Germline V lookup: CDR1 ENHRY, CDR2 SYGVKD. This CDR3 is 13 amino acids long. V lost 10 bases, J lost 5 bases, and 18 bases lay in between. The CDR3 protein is CATGPDNPHEQYF. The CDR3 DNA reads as TGTGCCACCGGACCCGATAATCCCCACGAGCAGTACTTC.

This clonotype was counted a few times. The CDR3 DNA reads TGTGCCAGCAGCAGAAAGGGGACTAGGGGTGTTTTGGAGAATGAGCAGTTCTTC. This translates into CASSRKGTRGVLENEQFF. The chain recombines TRBV5-6 with TRBJ2-1; 8 bases agree with TRBD2. The J segment lost 7 bases and the V segment lost 4 bases, leaving 19 bases of the junction unmatched. Germline V gene sequence: CDR1 SGHDT, CDR2 YYEEEE. The CDR3 runs 18 residues.

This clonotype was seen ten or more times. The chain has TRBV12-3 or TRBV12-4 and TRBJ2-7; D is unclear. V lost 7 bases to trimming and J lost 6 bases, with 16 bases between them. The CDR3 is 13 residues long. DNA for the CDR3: TGTGCCAGCACCCCAGGCGGCAATCTCGAGCAGTACTTC. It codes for CASTPGGNLEQYF.

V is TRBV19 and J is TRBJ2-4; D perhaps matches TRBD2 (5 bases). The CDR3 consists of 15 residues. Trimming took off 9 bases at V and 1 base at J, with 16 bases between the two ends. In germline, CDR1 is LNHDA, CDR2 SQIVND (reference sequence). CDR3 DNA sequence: TGTGCCAGCTCCCCCTTGGAGGCGGCCAAAAACATTCAGTACTTC. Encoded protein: CASSPLEAAKNIQYF. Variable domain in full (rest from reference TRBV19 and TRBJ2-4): DGGITQSPKYLFRKEGQNVTLSCEQNLNHDAMYWYRQDPGQGLRLIYYSQIVNDFQKGDIAEGYSVSREKKESFPLTVTSAQKNPTAFYLCASSPLEAAKNIQYFGAGTRLSVL.

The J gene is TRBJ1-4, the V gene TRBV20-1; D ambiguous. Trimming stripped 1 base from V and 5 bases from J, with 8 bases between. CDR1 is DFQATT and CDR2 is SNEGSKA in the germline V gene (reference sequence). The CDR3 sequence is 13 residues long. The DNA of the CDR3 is TGCAGTGCTAGAGCTCCCTCGAATGAAAAACTGTTTTTT. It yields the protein CSARAPSNEKLFF.

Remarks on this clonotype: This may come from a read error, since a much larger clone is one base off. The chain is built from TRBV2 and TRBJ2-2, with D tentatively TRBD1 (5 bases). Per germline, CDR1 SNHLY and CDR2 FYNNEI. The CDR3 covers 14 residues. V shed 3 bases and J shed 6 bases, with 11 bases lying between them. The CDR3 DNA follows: TGTGCCAGCAGTGATGACAGAAACTCCGGGGAGCTGTTTTTT. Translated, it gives CASSDDRNSGELFF.

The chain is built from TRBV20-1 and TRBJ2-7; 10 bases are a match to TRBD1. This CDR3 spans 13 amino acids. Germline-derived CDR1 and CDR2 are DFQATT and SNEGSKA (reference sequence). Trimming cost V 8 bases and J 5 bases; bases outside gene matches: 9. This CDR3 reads CSSKTGGLDEQYF. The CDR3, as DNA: TGCAGTTCTAAGACAGGGGGCCTGGACGAGCAGTACTTC.

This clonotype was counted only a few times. The CDR3, as DNA: TGTGCCAGCAGCCCCCTCCGTCAGGGGGTTGACAATGAGCAGTTCTTC. Translating it yields CASSPLRQGVDNEQFF. The V call is TRBV7-9, the J call TRBJ2-1; 7 positions match TRBD1. Germline loops: CDR1 SEHNR, CDR2 FQNEAQ (reference sequence). V trimming: 5 bases; J trimming: 5 bases; junction bases outside the gene matches: 12. The CDR3 runs 16 residues.

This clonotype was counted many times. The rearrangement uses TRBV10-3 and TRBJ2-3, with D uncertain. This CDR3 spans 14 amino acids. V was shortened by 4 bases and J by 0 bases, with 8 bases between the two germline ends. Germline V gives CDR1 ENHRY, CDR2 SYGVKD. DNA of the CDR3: TGTGCCATCAGTGCACGGCCGAGCACAGATACGCAGTATTTT. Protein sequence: CAISARPSTDTQYF.